The clone carrying this T cell receptor beta chain occurred a few times. The antigen is unknown. The sample originates from a study of response to subunit inactivated influenza vaccine. TCRdb recomputed calls from the RT-PCR reads with MiXCR, one row per CDR3 protein. Here the sample spans about 650,000 distinct CDR3 sequences, less than 20% being singletons. CDR1 DFQATT and CDR2 SNEGSKA come from the germline V gene (reference sequence). CDR3 length: 15 residues. V was shortened by 0 bases and J by 0 bases, with 9 bases between the two germline ends. Study-level findings and limits: Only a handful of new T cells, the authors suggested, are recruited with each seasonal influenza vaccination.

The TCR sequence derives from a man in his fifties or sixties who received an inactivated influenza vaccine. The chain joins TRBV20-1 to TRBJ2-1, with D possibly called TRBD1 or TRBD2 (6 bases each). The sample was PBMCs from blood, taken 11 to 12 days after vaccination. CDR3 protein: CSARDTGASYNEQFF. In DNA, the CDR3 is TGCAGTGCTAGAGATACGGGGGCCTCCTACAATGAGCAGTTCTTC.